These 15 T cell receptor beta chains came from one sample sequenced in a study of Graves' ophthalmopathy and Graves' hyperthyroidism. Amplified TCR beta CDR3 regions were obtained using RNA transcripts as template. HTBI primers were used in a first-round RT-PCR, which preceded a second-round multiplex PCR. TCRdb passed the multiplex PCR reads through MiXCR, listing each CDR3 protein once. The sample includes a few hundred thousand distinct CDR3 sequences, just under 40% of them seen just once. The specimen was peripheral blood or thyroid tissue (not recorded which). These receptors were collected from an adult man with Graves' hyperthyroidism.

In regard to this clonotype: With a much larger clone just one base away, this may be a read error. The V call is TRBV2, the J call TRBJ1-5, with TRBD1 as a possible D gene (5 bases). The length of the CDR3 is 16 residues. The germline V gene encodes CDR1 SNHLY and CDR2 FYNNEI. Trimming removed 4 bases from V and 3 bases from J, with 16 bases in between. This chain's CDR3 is CASSGGRGGINQPQHF. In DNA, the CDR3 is TGTGCCAGCAGTGGCGGACGGGGGGGAATCAATCAGCCCCAGCATTTT.

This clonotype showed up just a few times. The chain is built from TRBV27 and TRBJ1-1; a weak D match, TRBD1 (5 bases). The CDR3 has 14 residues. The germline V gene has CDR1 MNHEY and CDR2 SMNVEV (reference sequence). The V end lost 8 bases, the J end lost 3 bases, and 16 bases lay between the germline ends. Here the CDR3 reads CASAKSRVHTEAFF. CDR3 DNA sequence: TGTGCCAGCGCTAAATCCAGGGTTCACACTGAAGCTTTCTTT.

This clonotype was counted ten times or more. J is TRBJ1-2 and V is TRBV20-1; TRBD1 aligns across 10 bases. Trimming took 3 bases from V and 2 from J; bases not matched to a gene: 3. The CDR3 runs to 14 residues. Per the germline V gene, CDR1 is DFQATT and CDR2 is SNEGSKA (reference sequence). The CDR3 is CSARGTGENYGYTF. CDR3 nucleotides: TGCAGTGCTAGGGGGACAGGGGAGAACTATGGCTACACCTTC.

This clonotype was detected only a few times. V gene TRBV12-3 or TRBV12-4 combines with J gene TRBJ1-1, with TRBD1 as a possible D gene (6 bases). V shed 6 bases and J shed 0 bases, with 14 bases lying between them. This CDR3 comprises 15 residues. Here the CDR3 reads CASSRIDRLNTEAFF. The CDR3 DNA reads TGTGCCAGCAGCAGAATCGACAGGTTGAACACTGAAGCTTTCTTT.

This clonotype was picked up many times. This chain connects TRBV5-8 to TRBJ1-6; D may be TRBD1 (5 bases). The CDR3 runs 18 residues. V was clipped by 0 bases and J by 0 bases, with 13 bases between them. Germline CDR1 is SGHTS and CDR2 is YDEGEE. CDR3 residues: CASSLVPGPSSYNSPLHF. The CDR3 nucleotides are TGTGCCAGCAGCTTGGTGCCAGGGCCGAGCTCCTATAATTCACCCCTCCACTTT.

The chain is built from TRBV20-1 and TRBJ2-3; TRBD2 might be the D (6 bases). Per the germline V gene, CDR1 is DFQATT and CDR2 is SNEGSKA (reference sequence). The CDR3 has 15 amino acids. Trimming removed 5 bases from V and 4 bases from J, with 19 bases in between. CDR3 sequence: CSASGLVRVADTQYF. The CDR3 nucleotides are TGCAGTGCTTCGGGACTTGTGAGGGTGGCAGATACGCAGTATTTT.

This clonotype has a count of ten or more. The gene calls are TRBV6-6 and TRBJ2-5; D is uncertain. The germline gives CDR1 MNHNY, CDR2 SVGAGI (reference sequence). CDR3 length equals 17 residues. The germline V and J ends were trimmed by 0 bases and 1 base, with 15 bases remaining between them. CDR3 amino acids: CASSYSHPALTQETQYF. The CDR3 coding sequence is TGTGCCAGCAGTTACTCGCACCCAGCATTGACCCAAGAGACCCAGTACTTC.

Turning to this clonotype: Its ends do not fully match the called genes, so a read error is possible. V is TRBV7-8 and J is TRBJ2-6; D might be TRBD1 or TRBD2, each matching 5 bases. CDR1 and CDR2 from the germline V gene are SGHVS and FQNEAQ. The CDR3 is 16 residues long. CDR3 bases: TGCGCCAGCAGCCCCCGAGGGGAATCTGGGGCCAACGTCCTGACTTTC. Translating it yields CASSPRGESGANVLTF.

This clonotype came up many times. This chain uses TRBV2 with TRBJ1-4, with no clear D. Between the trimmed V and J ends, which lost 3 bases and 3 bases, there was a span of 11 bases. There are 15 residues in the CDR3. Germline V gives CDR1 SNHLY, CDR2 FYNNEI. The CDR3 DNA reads TGTGCCAGCAGTGAGGCGGTGAGGGCTAATGAAAAACTGTTTTTT. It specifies CASSEAVRANEKLFF.

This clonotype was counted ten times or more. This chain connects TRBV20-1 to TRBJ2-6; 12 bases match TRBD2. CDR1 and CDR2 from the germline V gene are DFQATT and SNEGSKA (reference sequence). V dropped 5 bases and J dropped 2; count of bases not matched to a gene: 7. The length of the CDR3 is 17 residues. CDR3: CSAYPTSGRAGANVLTF. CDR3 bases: TGCAGTGCTTATCCGACTAGCGGGAGAGCTGGGGCCAACGTCCTGACTTTC.

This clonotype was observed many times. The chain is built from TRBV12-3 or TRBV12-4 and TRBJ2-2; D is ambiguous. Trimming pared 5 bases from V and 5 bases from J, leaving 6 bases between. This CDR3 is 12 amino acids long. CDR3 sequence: CASSGVTGELFF. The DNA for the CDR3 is TGTGCCAGCAGTGGAGTTACCGGGGAGCTGTTTTTT.

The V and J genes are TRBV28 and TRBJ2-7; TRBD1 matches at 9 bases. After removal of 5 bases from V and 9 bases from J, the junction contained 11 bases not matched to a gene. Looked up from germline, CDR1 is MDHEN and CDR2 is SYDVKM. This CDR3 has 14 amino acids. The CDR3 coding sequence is TGTGCCAGCAGTCTCGGGACAGGGTTGGGGATGCAGTACTTC. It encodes CASSLGTGLGMQYF.

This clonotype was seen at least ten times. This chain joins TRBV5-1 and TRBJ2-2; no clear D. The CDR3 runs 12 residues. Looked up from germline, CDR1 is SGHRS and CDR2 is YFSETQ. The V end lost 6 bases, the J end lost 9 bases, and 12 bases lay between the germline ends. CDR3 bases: TGCGCCAGCATAGACGGCAACCGGGAGCTGTTTTTT. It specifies CASIDGNRELFF.

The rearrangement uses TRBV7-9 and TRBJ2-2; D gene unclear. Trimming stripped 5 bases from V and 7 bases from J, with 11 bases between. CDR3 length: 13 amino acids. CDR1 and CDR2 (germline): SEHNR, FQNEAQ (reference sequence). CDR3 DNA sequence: TGTGCCAGCAGCCTAAGGGTCCTCGGGGAGCTGTTTTTT. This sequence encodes CASSLRVLGELFF.

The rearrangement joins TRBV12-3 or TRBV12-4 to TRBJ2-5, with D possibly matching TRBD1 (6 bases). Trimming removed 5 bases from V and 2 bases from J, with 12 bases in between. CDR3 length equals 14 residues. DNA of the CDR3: TGTGCCAGCAGTGACGGGACACAACAAGAGACCCAGTACTTC. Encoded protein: CASSDGTQQETQYF.